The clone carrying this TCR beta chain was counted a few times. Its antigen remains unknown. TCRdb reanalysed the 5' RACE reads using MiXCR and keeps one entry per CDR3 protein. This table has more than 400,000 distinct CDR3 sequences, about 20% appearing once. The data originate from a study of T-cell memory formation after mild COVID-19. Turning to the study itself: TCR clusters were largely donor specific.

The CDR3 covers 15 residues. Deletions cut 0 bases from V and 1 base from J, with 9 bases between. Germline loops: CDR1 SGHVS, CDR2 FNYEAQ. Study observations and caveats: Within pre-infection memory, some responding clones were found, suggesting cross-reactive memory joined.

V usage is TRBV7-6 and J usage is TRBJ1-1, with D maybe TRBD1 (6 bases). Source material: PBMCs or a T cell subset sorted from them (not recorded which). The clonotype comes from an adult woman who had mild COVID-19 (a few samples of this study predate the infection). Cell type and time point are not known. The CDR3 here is CASSLAGTTNTEAFF. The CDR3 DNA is TGTGCCAGCAGCTTAGCGGGGACAACGAACACTGAAGCTTTCTTT.